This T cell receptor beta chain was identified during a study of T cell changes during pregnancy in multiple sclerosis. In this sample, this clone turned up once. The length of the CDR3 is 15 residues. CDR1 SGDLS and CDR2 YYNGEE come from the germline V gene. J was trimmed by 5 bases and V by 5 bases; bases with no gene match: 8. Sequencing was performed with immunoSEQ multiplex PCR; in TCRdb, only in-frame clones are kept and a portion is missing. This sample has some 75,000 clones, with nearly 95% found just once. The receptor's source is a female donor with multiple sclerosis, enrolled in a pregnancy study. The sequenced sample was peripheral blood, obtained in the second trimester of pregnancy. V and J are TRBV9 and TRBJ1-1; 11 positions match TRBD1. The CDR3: CASRGQGGIRTEAFF. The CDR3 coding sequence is TGTGCCAGCAGGGGACAGGGGGGTATACGGACTGAAGCTTTCTTT.